Listed here is a single T cell receptor (beta chain). Its target antigen remains unknown. The record has no base qualities; no much larger clone is one base away. Using the deep immunoSEQ assay, multiplex PCR amplified TCR CDR3 regions from genomic DNA. Extracted genomic DNA from each cell subset was spread evenly across all wells of several immunoSEQ 96-well plates, with each plate serving as a replicate. For sorted subsets, each replicate PCR was loaded with 200 ng genomic DNA, equivalent to 30,000 to 35,000 T cell genomes. Purified libraries were measured with a Qubit 3.0 fluorometer, size-checked on a Bioanalyzer 2100, and measured again with the KAPA Library Quantification kit. Every immunoSEQ 96-well plate was sequenced on a dedicated single-read 150-cycle Illumina NextSeq 550 flow cell. The original pipeline was this. Because only junctional sequences without quality scores were contained in the immunoSEQ output, filtering matching that applied to full-length reads could not be performed. To assign V/J genes and CDR3, sequences were annotated against IMGT germline references using PyIR, a Python wrapper for IgBLAST v1.9. Reads were removed for weak V/J assignments (E-value above 1e-6), missing CDR3, stop codons, out-of-frame junctions, or ambiguous translated residues. V3J clonotypes were defined as sequences sharing an identical inferred V gene, J gene, and CDR3 amino acid sequence. To compute the percentage overlap between repertoires, the number of shared unique clonotypes was divided by the size of the smaller repertoire. Repertoire richness was assessed with RTK rarefaction, the Chao1 estimator, and Recon v2.1 estimates of unobserved clonotypes. OLGA was used to compute generation probabilities for all TCRbeta clonotypes that the gDNA method yielded from four donors. The table comes from immuneACCESS by way of TCRdb, which keeps in-frame sequences with V and J called. Part of the clones is missing from these tables; in studies checked, under half for an unresolved V gene and the rest for unknown reasons. V and J calls and clone size come straight from that table; D and trimming were deduced from the DNA. The table for this sample lists over a million clones; approximately 76% of them were counted only once. Of the sample, 1.4% to 1.5% falls within the top ten clones.

The donors were healthy, HIV-negative adults with no recently reported acute infections or vaccinations. All donors were Caucasian adults living in Nashville, Tennessee, USA. Magnetic negative selection was used to enrich CD4+ T cells, after which naive cells were positively selected on CD45RA and the negative fraction became the memory subset. Blood was obtained by leukapheresis, after which PBMCs were separated by Ficoll-Histopaque density gradient centrifugation and cryopreserved in liquid nitrogen vapor phase. Analytical flow cytometry was used to check the purity and quantity of every magnetically sorted T cell population. From each sorted fraction, genomic DNA was isolated and quantified by UV absorbance on a Nanodrop 2000c. CDR1 and CDR2 are drawn from the germline V gene: SGHRS, YFSETQ. Relative to germline, V is 2 bases shorter and J is 5 bases shorter, with 17 bases between their ends. The CDR3 runs 16 amino acids, cysteine and phenylalanine included. Only the CDR3 part of the read is kept: 48 bases, read in frame from the first base.

This specimen belongs to a study of shared clonotypes between healthy human individuals (dated by TCRdb to between 2020 and 2021). Regarding the complete study: Three men and a couple of women, aged 18 to 49 years, made up the cohort. Per donor, leukapheresis produced somewhere between about 0.85 and 10 billion PBMCs. For each donor, CD4 naive and CD4 memory were each given three plates, CD8 naive was given two plates, and CD8 memory was given one plate. Different laboratories and diverse techniques were used to prepare libraries and sequence TCR repertoires, to increase sequencing depth and limit assay-specific biases. To estimate repertoire size and how much clonotype sharing occurs between individuals, the study deeply sequenced the blood TCR repertoires of about 5 healthy adults. Study-level results and caveats: Across four donors, approximately 5% of naive CD4, roughly 3.5% of naive CD8, 2.3% of memory CD4, and around 0.4% of memory CD8 clonotypes were shared. Compared with non-shared clonotypes, the clonotypes found in all four sorted-subset donors had higher generation probabilities. Rarefaction of sorted-subset datasets indicated incomplete sequencing despite the large sequencing depth. Because the study included a small number of donors, the genetic and exposure-history diversity represented was limited. Larger estimated clonotype richness was generally found for naive subsets than for memory subsets. Pairwise subsampling led to the expectation that sequencing depth would affect the degree of clonotype sharing among donors. Sampling was limited to blood, and TCR repertoires in tissue likely differ from TCR repertoires in blood.

This clonotype was obtained from a man younger than 35 in good health. The sequenced material came from memory CD4+ T cells sorted from blood. The sample's cell subset or site label, decoded: CD45RA-negative fraction. This chain joins TRBV5-1 to TRBJ2-1, and TRBD1 may be the D gene, going by 7 matching bases. The base sequence is TGCGCCAGCAGCTTTTCAGGGGGGCGAGGTAACAATGAGCAGTTCTTC. Translated, it reads CASSFSGGRGNNEQFF. Joined to the reference TRBV5-1 and TRBJ2-1 proteins, this CDR3 gives the full variable domain: KAGVTQTPRYLIKTRGQQVTLSCSPISGHRSVSWYQQTPGQGLQFLFEYFSETQRNKGNFPGRFSGRQFSNSRSEMNVSTLELGDSALYLCASSFSGGRGNNEQFFGPGTRLTVL.